The 3 T cell receptor beta chains reported below all come from one sample, sequenced in a study of monozygotic twins with inflammatory bowel disease (dated by TCRdb to about 2019). The library was built by means of 5' RACE. Data came from an Illumina HiSeq 2500. TCRdb reprocessed the raw reads; every CDR3 protein sequence is a single record, and DNA is not supplied. The sample's table lists a count of about 210,000 distinct CDR3 sequences. 7.5% to 8% of the sample belongs to the ten largest clones. Sequencing input: blood. The receptors derive from a human donor with ulcerative colitis or Crohn's disease, or a healthy co-twin of an affected twin (not recorded which).

The V call is TRBV28, the J call TRBJ1-4. Germline V gene lookup returns CDR1 MDHEN and CDR2 SYDVKM. The CDR3 extends over 15 amino acids. Here the CDR3 reads CASSERTSLGEKLFF.

V gene TRBV20-1 combines with J gene TRBJ2-5; TCRdb's assignment of TRBD2 cannot be checked, as there is no DNA. The CDR3 has 15 residues. The germline gives CDR1 DFQATT, CDR2 SNEGSKA (reference sequence). CDR3 sequence reads: CSARDQRGGPETQYF.

The chain combines TRBV9 with TRBJ1-5. The CDR3 runs 14 residues. The germline V gene encodes CDR1 SGDLS and CDR2 YYNGEE. The CDR3 reads CASSEGPGSQPQHF.